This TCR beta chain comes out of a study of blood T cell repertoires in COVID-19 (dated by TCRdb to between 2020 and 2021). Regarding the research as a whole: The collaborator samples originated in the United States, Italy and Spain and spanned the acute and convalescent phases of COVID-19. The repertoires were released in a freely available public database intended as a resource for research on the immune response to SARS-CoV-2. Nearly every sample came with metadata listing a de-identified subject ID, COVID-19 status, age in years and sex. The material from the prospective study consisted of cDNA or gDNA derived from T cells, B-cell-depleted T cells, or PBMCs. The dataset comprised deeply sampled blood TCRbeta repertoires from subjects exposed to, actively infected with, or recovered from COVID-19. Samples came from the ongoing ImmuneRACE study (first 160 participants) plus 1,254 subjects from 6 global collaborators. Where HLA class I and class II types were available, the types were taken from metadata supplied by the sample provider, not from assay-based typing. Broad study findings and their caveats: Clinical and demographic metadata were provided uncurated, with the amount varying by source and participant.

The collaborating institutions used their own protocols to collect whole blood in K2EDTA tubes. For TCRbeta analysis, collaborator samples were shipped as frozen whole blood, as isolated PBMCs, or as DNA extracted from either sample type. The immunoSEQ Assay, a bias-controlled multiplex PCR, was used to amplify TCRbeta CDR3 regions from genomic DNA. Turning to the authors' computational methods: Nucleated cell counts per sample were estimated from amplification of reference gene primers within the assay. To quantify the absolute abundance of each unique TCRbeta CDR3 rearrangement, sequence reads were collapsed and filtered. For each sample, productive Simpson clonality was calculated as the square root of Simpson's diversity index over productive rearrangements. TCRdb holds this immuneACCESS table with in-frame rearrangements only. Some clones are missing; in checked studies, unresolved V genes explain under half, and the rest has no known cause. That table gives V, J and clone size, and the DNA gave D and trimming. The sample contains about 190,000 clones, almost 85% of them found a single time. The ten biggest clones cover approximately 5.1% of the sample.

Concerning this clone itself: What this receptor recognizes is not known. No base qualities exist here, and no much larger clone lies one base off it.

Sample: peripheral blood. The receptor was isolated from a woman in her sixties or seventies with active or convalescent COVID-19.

The CDR3 region: CASHGFQGADTQYF. The DNA sequence is as follows: TGTGCCAGTCATGGCTTTCAAGGGGCAGATACGCAGTATTTT. This sequence uses TRBV5-6 and TRBJ2-3, with TRBD1 as a weak D call on 5 bases. CDR1 and CDR2 (SGHDT, YYEEEE) derive from the germline V gene. V loses 8 bases of germline sequence and J loses 4 bases, and the interval between the two ends is 17 bases. From the cysteine up to the phenylalanine, the CDR3 has a length of 14 residues. Of all the DNA, just the CDR3 is kept, 42 bases in frame from base 1.